This T cell receptor beta chain was identified during a study of T cells in localized non-small cell lung cancer. Study results and caveats: Among the top 100 tumor clones, a median around 62 appeared in adjacent lung. In the blood, greater T cell density corresponded to longer overall survival. Uninvolved adjacent lung showed the highest T cell clonality, exceeding tumor. Sequencing, confined to only one tumor region, leaves heterogeneity possible.

A note on this clone: What it binds is unknown.

Per germline, CDR1 SGDLS and CDR2 YYNGEE. CDR3 length: 15 amino acids. V lost 0 bases, J lost 7 bases, and 16 bases lay in between. The assay was immunoSEQ multiplex PCR, and TCRdb's table has in-frame clones only and misses some. The table has 25,000 to 35,000 clones, roughly 87% seen once. The sequence derives from a woman aged 40-69 years with stage III lung adenocarcinoma. The genes are TRBV9 and TRBJ1-2; a weak D match, TRBD1 (6 bases). The sequencing used peripheral blood mononuclear cells, collected before any cancer treatment. The CDR3 DNA reads TGTGCCAGCAGCGTAGTAACGACAGGAGAGGGTGGCTACACCTTC. Its translation is CASSVVTTGEGGYTF.